This T cell receptor (beta chain) was identified in a study of CD8+CD57+ T cells in acquired aplastic anemia (dated by TCRdb to between 2017 and 2018). Background for the entire study: A mean of approximately 3 ug of DNA, ranging from about 0.19 to 27.4 ug, was extracted from sorted CD4+ and CD8+ cells. CD8+CD57+ expansion was defined as a frequency above the mean frequency observed in healthy subjects. The full study reports these points: Patients and healthy controls showed no significant difference in CD8+ Simpson's diversity (P=0.060). Nearly 30 CD8+ CDR3 sequences were found in both patients and controls but appeared to be highly expressed in patients and within the immunodominant clones of the patients.

Flow cytometry had shown CD8+CD57+ cell expansion in the patients selected for sequencing. Every patient had a diagnosis of severe acquired aplastic anemia based on International Study of Aplastic Anemia and Agranulocytosis and Camitta criteria. At the time blood was sampled, none of the patients had received any therapy. The study deep-sequenced TCR repertoires of sorted CD4+ and CD8+ blood T cells from severe aplastic anemia patients and healthy subjects. In the USA, patient enrollment took place under clinicaltrials.gov protocols 00001620, 01623167, 00001397, 00071045, 00081523 and 00961064. Ficoll-Paque density gradient centrifugation was used to isolate peripheral blood mononuclear cells. Before DNA extraction, CD4+ and CD8+ T cells were sorted with FACS or magnetic beads. Genomic DNA served as template for TCR beta VDJ combination and CDR3 sequence profiling. TCR repertoire sequencing was run on an Illumina HiSeq 2000. As for how the authors treated the data: TRBV/TRBJ rearrangement plots, CDR3 size and DJ length profiles, and Simpson's diversity index were used to evaluate the repertoires. The most abundant DNA sequence in the deep sequencing data was defined as the immunodominant clone. CDR3 amino acid sequences were screened for sharing across subjects and were compared with published repertoires and the VDJdb database. TCRdb's own reprocessing of the public reads used fastp at Q25 and MiXCR and kept productive beta chains. Merged by CDR3 protein, the rows form single entries marked with the most common genes and DNA. The V and J calls follow TCRdb's processing rather than the paper's. The sample table shows approximately 200,000 distinct CDR3 sequences, and around 50% are seen once. Approximately 20% of the sample belongs to the ten largest clones.

V lost 4 bases and J lost 3 bases; the stretch between them is 4 bases long. According to the germline V gene (reference sequence), CDR1 reads LNHDA and CDR2 reads SQIVND. From its cysteine to its phenylalanine, the CDR3 spans 12 amino acids. The CDR3 DNA has 36 bases and is translated from base 1. About this clonotype itself: There is no known antigen for this receptor. Base qualities are missing; no much larger clone stands one base away.

The sample consisted of sorted CD4+, CD8+, or CD8+CD57+ T cells (not recorded which) from PBMCs. The chain is made from TRBV19 and TRBJ1-5; the D gene cannot be named for sure. This TCR derives from a human donor with aplastic anemia. DNA sequence: TGTGCCAGTAGTAGGGACAATCAGCCCCAGCATTTT. This yields the protein CASSRDNQPQHF.